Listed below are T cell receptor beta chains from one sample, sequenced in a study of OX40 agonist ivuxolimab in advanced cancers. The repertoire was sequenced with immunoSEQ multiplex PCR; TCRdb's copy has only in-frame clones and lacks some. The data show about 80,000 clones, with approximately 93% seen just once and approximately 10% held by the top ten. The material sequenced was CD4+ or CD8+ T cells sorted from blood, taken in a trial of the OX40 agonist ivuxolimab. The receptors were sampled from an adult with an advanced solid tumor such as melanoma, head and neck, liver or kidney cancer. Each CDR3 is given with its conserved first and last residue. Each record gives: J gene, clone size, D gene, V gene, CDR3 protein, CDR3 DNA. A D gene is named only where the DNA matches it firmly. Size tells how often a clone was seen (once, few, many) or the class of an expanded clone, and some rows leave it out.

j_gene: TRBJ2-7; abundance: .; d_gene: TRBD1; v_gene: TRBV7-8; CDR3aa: CASSFRGLYEQYF; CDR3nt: TGTGCCAGCAGCTTCAGGGGGCTCTACGAGCAGTACTTC
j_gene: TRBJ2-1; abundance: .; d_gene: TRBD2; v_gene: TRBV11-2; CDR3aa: CASSSSGLAGLNEQFF; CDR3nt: TGTGCCAGCAGCTCGTCGGGACTAGCGGGGTTAAATGAGCAGTTCTTC
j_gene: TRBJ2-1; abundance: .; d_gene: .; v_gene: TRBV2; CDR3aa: CASSRYLALTFYNEQFF; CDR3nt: TGTGCCAGCAGCCGTTACCTAGCCCTAACCTTCTACAATGAGCAGTTCTTC
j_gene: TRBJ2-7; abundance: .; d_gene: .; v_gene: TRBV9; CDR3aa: CASSEGGSLSYEQYF; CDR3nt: TGTGCCAGCAGCGAAGGAGGGTCCCTTTCCTACGAGCAGTACTTC
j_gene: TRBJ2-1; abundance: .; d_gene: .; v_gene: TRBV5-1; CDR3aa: CASSPLGAGIYNEQFF; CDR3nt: TGCGCCAGCAGCCCCCTGGGGGCAGGGATTTACAATGAGCAGTTCTTC
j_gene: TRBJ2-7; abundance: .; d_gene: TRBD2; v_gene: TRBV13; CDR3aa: CASSPLGTSGSSDYEQYF; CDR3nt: TGTGCCAGCAGCCCTCTCGGGACTAGCGGGAGTTCCGACTACGAGCAGTACTTC
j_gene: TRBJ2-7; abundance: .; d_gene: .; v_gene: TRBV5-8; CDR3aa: CASSLASYEQYF; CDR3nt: TGTGCCAGCAGCTTGGCCAGCTACGAGCAGTACTTC
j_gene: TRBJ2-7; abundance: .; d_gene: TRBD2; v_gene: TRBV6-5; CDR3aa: CASSVRLAGTYEQYF; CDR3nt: TGTGCCAGCAGTGTGCGACTAGCGGGGACCTACGAGCAGTACTTC
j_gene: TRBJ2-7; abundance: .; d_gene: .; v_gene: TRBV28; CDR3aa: CASTHPRDYEQYF; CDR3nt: TGTGCCAGCACCCATCCTAGGGACTACGAGCAGTACTTC
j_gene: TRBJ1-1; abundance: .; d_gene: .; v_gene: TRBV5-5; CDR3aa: CASSLVGSRNTEAFF; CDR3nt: TGTGCCAGCAGCTTGGTCGGGTCGAGAAACACTGAAGCTTTCTTT
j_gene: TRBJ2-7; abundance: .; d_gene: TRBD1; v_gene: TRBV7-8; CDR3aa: CASSPHTGVRALGEQYF; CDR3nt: TGTGCCAGCAGCCCCCACACAGGGGTAAGGGCCCTAGGGGAGCAGTACTTC
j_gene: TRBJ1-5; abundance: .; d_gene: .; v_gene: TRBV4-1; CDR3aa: CASSQVSGKDQPQHF; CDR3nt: TGCGCCAGCAGCCAAGTGTCGGGGAAAGATCAGCCCCAGCATTTT
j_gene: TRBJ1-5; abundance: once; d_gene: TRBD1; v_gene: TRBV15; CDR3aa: CATSGRTGGNQPQHF; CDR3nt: TGTGCCACCAGCGGAAGGACAGGGGGCAATCAGCCCCAGCATTTT
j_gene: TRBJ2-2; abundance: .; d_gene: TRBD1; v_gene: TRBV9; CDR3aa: CASSVEDRGITGELFF; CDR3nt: TGTGCCAGCAGCGTAGAGGACAGGGGGATCACCGGGGAGCTGTTTTTT
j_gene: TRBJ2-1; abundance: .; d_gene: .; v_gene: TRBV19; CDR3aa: CASSIARTFNEQFF; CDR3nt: TGTGCCAGTAGTATAGCGAGGACGTTTAATGAGCAGTTCTTC
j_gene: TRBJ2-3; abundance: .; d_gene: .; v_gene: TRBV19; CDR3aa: CASSLAFGGFTDTQYF; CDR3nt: TGTGCCAGTAGTCTCGCGTTTGGCGGGTTCACAGATACGCAGTATTTT
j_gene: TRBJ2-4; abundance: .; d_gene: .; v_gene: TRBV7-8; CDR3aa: CASSLERVGVGNIQYF; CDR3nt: TGTGCCAGCAGCCTTGAGCGTGTGGGAGTGGGGAACATTCAGTACTTC
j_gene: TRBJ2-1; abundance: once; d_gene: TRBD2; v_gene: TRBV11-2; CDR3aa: CASSLVLSTSGSHNEQFF; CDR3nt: TGTGCCAGCAGCTTAGTTCTCTCGACTAGCGGGTCGCACAATGAGCAGTTCTTC
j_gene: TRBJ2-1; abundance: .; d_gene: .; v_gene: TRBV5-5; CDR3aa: CASSLAGAEQFF; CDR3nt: TGTGCCAGCAGCTTGGCCGGGGCTGAGCAGTTCTTC
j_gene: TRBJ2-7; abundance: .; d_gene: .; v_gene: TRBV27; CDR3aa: CASSFAGRSYEQYF; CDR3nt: TGTGCCAGCAGTTTTGCAGGGCGGTCCTACGAGCAGTACTTC
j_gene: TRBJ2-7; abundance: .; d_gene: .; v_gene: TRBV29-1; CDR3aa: CSVGNFDEQYF; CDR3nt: TGCAGCGTTGGAAACTTTGACGAGCAGTACTTC
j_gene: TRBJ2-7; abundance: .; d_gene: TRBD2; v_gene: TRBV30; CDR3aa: CAWSREGEQYF; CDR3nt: TGTGCCTGGAGTAGGGAGGGCGAGCAGTACTTC
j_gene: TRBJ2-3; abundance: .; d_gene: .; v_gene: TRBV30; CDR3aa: CAWSVLEGAPDTQYF; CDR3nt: TGTGCCTGGAGTGTACTGGAGGGAGCGCCCGATACGCAGTATTTT
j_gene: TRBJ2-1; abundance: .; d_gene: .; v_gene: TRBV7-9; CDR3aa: CASFDGLVVYNEQFF; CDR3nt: TGTGCCAGCTTCGACGGGTTAGTTGTCTACAATGAGCAGTTCTTC
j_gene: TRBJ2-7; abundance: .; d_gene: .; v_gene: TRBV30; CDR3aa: CAWSSPVGIIYSYEQYF; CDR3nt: TGTGCCTGGAGTTCCCCGGTTGGAATAATATACTCCTACGAGCAGTACTTC
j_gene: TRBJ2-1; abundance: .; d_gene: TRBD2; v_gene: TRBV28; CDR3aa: CASSFRTSWDEQFF; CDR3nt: TGTGCCAGCAGTTTCCGGACTAGTTGGGATGAGCAGTTCTTC
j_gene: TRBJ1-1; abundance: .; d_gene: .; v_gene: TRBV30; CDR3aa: CAWTPGINTEAFF; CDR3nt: TGTGCCTGGACCCCCGGGATAAACACTGAAGCTTTCTTT
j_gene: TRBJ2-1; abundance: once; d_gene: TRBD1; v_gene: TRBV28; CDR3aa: CASSHRGAYNEQFF; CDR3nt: TGTGCCAGCAGTCACAGGGGGGCTTACAATGAGCAGTTCTTC
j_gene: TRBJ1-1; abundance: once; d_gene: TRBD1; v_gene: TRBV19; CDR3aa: CASSTNRGLNTEAFF; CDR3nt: TGTGCCAGCAGCACGAACAGGGGGCTGAACACTGAAGCTTTCTTT
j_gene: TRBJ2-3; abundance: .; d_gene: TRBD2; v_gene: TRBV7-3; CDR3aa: CASSLAGGPGDTQYF; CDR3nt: TGTGCCAGCAGCTTAGCGGGAGGGCCGGGAGATACGCAGTATTTT
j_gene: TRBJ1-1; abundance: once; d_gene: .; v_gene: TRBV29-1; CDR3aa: CSVEAPAWVTEAFF; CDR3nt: TGCAGCGTTGAAGCCCCGGCTTGGGTGACTGAAGCTTTCTTT
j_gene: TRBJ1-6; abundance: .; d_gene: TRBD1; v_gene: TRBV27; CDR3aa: CASSLRDRDSPLHF; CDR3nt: TGTGCCAGCAGTTTACGAGACAGGGATTCACCCCTCCACTTT
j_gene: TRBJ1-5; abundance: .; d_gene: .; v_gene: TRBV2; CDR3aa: CASSEGFTQPQHF; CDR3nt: TGTGCCAGCAGTGAAGGGTTTACTCAGCCCCAGCATTTT
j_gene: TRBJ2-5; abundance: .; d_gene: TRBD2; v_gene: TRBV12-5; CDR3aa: CASGDDGTSGRGVQETQYF; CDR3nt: TGTGCTAGTGGGGACGACGGGACTAGCGGGAGAGGGGTTCAAGAGACCCAGTACTTC
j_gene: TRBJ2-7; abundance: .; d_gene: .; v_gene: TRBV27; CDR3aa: CASSLAGAYEQYF; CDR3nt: TGTGCCAGCAGTTTAGCAGGGGCATACGAGCAGTACTTC
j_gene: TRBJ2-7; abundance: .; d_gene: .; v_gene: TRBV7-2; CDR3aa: CASSSLTFSGGYEQYF; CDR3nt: TGTGCCAGCAGCTCCCTAACCTTTAGCGGAGGCTACGAGCAGTACTTC
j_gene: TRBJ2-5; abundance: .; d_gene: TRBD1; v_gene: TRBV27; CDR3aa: CASRKSGQRQETQYF; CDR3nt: TGTGCCAGCAGAAAATCGGGACAGAGGCAAGAGACCCAGTACTTC
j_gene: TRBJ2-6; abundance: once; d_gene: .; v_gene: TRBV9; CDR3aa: CASSVNTPSGANVLTF; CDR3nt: TGTGCCAGCAGCGTAAACACCCCCTCTGGGGCCAACGTCCTGACTTTC